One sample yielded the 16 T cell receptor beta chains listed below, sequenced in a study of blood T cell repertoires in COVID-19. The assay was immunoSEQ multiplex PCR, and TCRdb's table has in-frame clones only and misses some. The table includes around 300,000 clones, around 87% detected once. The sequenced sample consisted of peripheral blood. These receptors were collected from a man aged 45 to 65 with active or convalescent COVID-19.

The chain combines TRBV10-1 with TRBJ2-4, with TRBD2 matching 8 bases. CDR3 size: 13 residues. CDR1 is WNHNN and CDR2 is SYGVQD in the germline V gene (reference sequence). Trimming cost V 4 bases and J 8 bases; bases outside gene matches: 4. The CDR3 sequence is CASSASGSDIQYF. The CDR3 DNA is TGCGCCAGCAGTGCCAGCGGGAGTGACATTCAGTACTTC.

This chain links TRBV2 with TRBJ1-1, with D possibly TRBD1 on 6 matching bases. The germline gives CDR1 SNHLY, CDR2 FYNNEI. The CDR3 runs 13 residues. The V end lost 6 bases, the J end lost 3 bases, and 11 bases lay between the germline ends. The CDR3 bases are TGTGCCAGCAGCCTCCGACAGGACACTGAAGCTTTCTTT. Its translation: CASSLRQDTEAFF.

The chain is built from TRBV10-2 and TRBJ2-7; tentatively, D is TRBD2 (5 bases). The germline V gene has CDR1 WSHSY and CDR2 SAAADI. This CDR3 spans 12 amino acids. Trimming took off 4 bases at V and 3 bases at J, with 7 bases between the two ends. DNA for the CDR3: TGCGCCAGCAGTGCGGGGAACTACGAGCAGTACTTC. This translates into CASSAGNYEQYF.

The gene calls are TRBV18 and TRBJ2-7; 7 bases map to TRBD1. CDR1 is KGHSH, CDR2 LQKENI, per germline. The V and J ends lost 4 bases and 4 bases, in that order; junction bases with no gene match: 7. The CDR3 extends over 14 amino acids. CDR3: CASSLTGTGYEQYF. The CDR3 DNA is TGTGCCAGCTCACTGACAGGGACGGGGTACGAGCAGTACTTC. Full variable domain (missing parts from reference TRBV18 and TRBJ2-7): NAGVMQNPRHLVRRRGQEARLRCSPMKGHSHVYWYRQLPEEGLKFMVYLQKENIIDESGMPKERFSAEFPKEGPSILRIQQVVRGDSAAYFCASSLTGTGYEQYFGPGTRLTVT.

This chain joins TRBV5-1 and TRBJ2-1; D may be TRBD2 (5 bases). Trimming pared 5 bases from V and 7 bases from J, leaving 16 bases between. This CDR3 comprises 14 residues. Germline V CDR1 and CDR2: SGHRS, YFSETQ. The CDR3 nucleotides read TGCGCCAGCAGACCGTTGGCAGGAGGTAATGAGCAGTTCTTC. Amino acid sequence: CASRPLAGGNEQFF.

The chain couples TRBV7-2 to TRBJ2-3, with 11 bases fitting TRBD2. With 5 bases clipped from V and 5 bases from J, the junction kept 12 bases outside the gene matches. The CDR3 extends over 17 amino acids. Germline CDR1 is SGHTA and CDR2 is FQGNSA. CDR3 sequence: CASSLRLAGIKQDTQYF. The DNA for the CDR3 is TGTGCCAGCAGCCTAAGACTAGCGGGAATCAAGCAAGATACGCAGTATTTT.

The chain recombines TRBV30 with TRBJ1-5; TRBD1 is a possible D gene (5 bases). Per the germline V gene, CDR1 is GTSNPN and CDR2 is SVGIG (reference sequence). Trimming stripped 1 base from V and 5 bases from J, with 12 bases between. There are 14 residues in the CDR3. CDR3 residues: CAWSGGRADQPQHF. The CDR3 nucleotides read TGTGCCTGGAGTGGAGGCAGGGCGGATCAGCCCCAGCATTTT.

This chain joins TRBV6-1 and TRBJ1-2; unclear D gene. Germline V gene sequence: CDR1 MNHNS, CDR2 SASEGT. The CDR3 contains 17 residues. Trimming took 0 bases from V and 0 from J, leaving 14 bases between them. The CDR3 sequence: CASSEALGVGANYGYTF. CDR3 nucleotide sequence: TGTGCCAGCAGTGAAGCGCTGGGAGTAGGAGCTAACTATGGCTACACCTTC.

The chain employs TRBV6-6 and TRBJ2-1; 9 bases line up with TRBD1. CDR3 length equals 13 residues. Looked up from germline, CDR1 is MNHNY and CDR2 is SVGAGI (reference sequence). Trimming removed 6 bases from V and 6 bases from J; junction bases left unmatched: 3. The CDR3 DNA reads TGTGCCAGCAGCCACAGGGGGCGCAATGAGCAGTTCTTC. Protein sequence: CASSHRGRNEQFF.

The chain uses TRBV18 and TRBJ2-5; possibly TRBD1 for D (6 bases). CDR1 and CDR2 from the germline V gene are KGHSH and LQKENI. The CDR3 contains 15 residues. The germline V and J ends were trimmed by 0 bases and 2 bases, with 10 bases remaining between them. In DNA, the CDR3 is TGTGCCAGCTCACCACCAACAGGGCTACAAGAGACCCAGTACTTC. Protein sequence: CASSPPTGLQETQYF.

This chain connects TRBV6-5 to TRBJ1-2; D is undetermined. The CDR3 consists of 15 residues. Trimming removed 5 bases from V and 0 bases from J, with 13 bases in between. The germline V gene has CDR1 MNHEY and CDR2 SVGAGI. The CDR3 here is CASSTRRLANYGYTF. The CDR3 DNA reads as TGTGCCAGCAGTACTAGAAGATTAGCTAACTATGGCTACACCTTC.

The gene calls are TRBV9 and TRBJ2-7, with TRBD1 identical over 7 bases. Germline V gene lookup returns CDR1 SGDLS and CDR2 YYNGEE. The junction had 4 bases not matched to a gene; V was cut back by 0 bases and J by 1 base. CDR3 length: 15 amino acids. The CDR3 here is CASSVGQGLSYEQYF. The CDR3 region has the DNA TGTGCCAGCAGCGTAGGACAGGGCCTTTCCTACGAGCAGTACTTC.

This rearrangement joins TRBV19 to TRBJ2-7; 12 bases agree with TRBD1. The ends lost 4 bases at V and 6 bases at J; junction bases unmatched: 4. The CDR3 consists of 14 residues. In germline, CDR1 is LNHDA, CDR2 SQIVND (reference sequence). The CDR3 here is CASSTGQGAIEQYF. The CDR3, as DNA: TGTGCCAGTAGTACGGGACAGGGGGCGATCGAGCAGTACTTC.

For the CDR3, the DNA is TGTGCCAGCTCACCTCGGGAGAACATCTACGAGCAGTACTTC. It yields the protein CASSPRENIYEQYF. The chain uses TRBV18 and TRBJ2-7; D is perhaps TRBD2 (6 bases). Germline V CDR1 and CDR2: KGHSH, LQKENI. This CDR3 comprises 14 residues. The V and J ends lost 3 bases and 3 bases respectively, with 12 bases between them.

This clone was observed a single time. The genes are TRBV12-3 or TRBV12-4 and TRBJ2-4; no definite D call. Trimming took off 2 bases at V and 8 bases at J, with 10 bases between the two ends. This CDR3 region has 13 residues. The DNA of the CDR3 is TGTGCCAGCAGTTTAAACCCCCGGGACATTCAGTACTTC. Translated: CASSLNPRDIQYF.

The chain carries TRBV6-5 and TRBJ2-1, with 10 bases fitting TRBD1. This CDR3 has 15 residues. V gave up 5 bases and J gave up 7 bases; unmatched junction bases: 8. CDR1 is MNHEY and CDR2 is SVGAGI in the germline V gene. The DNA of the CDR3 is TGTGCCAGCAGTAAGAGGACAGGGGGTAAGAATGAGCAGTTCTTC. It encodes CASSKRTGGKNEQFF.